These T cell receptor beta chains were read from a single sample in a study of blood T cell repertoires in COVID-19. Measured with immunoSEQ multiplex PCR; TCRdb has only the in-frame clones, and not every one. The table lists fewer than 70,000 clones, around 79% of them singletons. The sample was peripheral blood. The receptors here all came from a human donor in a cohort sampled during active COVID-19. Both conserved end residues are part of each CDR3. The D gene is left open where the match is weak. Clone size is stated in some rows and not others, as once, few, many or a class when expanded.

.,TRBJ1-2,.,TRBV19,TGTGCCAGTAGTATCGCGGCGCTTGACTGGAGCTACACCTTC,CASSIAALDWSYTF
.,TRBJ1-6,.,TRBV19,TGTGCCAGTAGTAGTAGAAGCTCACCCCTCCACTTT,CASSSRSSPLHF
.,TRBJ2-5,TRBD2,TRBV5-6,TGTGCCAGCAGCTTACTAGCGGGGGCCGAGACCCAGTACTTC,CASSLLAGAETQYF
.,TRBJ2-7,.,TRBV5-1,TGCGCCAGCAGCTTGGGTACAGGCAAAACCCTACTAAACTCCTACGAGCAGTACTTC,CASSLGTGKTLLNSYEQYF
.,TRBJ1-1,.,TRBV2,TGTGCCAGCAGAACACCCATGAACACTGAAGCTTTCTTT,CASRTPMNTEAFF
few,TRBJ1-6,.,TRBV13,TGTGCCAGCAGCTTAGCTGGGGCAGATGGATCACCCCTCCACTTT,CASSLAGADGSPLHF
.,TRBJ2-3,.,TRBV10-2,TGCGCCAGCAGTGATTCTGGGGCTAGCGCAAACACAGATACGCAGTATTTT,CASSDSGASANTDTQYF
.,TRBJ2-1,TRBD2,TRBV5-1,TGCGCCAGCAGCTCAGATTGGGGGAGGGCTGAGCAGTTCTTC,CASSSDWGRAEQFF
.,TRBJ1-2,TRBD1,TRBV5-1,TGCGCCAGCAGCTTGGATCCCAGGACAGGGGACGGCTACACCTTC,CASSLDPRTGDGYTF
.,TRBJ1-4,.,TRBV30,TGTGCCTGGAGGTATAATAATGAAAAACTGTTTTTT,CAWRYNNEKLFF
.,TRBJ1-4,.,TRBV2,TGTGCCAGCAGAAAGGGAGCAACTAATGAAAAACTGTTTTTT,CASRKGATNEKLFF
.,TRBJ1-2,.,TRBV25-1,TGTGCCAGCAGTGACGCCGGAAGAGGCTATGGCTACACCTTC,CASSDAGRGYGYTF
.,TRBJ2-5,.,TRBV2,TGTGCCAGCAGTGAATTGACAGGCCGACAAGAGACCCAGTACTTC,CASSELTGRQETQYF
.,TRBJ2-7,TRBD1,TRBV9,TGTGCCAGCAGCGCTACCGGGACAGGAATAGATTGGGGAGGCAACGAGCAGTACTTC,CASSATGTGIDWGGNEQYF
.,TRBJ1-5,TRBD1,TRBV7-6,TGTGCCAGCAGCCCAGGGACAGGGGACCAGCCCCAGCATTTT,CASSPGTGDQPQHF
.,TRBJ2-5,.,TRBV7-9,TGTGCCAGCAGCTTACTGGGGGCCAGCCAGAATGAAGGGACCCAGTACTTC,CASSLLGASQNEGTQYF
.,TRBJ1-2,TRBD1,TRBV9,TGTGCCAGCAGCCCCCAGGGACAGCAAATAGGAGGCTACACCTTC,CASSPQGQQIGGYTF
.,TRBJ1-1,TRBD1,TRBV30,TGTGCCTGGAGTGGACAGGGACCGCTCCCGAACACTGAAGCTTTCTTT,CAWSGQGPLPNTEAFF
.,TRBJ2-2,TRBD1,TRBV4-2,TGTGCCAGCAGCCAAGGGGAAACAGGGGACACCGGGGAGCTGTTTTTT,CASSQGETGDTGELFF
.,TRBJ1-1,.,TRBV29-1,TGCAGCGTCGGACACGGTCGGGAAGCTTTCTTT,CSVGHGREAFF
.,TRBJ2-7,TRBD2,TRBV6-6,TGTGCCAGCAGTGACCCGGGGGGCTACGAGCAGTACTTC,CASSDPGGYEQYF
.,TRBJ1-3,.,TRBV19,TGTGCCAGTAGTAGAGCCCCAATTCAGGGCTTCTCTGGAAACACCATATATTTT,CASSRAPIQGFSGNTIYF
.,TRBJ1-1,.,TRBV18,TGTGCCAGCTCACCAAGGGAGAGGGACACTGAAGCTTTCTTT,CASSPRERDTEAFF
.,TRBJ1-1,.,TRBV6-1,TGTGCCAGCAGTGAGGAGGAGATGAACACTGAAGCTTTCTTT,CASSEEEMNTEAFF
.,TRBJ2-7,TRBD2,TRBV6-6,TGTGCCAGCAGTTACCTTGCGGGGGAGGCCTCCTACGAGCAGTACTTC,CASSYLAGEASYEQYF
.,TRBJ2-3,.,TRBV5-4,TGTGCCAGCAGCAGAAGAGTGGCGGTCACAGATACGCAGTATTTT,CASSRRVAVTDTQYF
.,TRBJ1-3,.,TRBV18,TGTGCCAGCTCACCTGCCCCGGGTAGCTCTGGAAACACCATATATTTT,CASSPAPGSSGNTIYF
.,TRBJ1-2,.,TRBV20-1,TGCAGTGCTAGTCGCAGGGATAGCGGCTACACCTTC,CSASRRDSGYTF
.,TRBJ1-2,TRBD1,TRBV2,TGTGCCAGCAGTGACCGGACAGGTATCGTCTATGGCTACACCTTC,CASSDRTGIVYGYTF
.,TRBJ2-7,.,TRBV29-1,TGCAGCGGCCGAACAGGGGAGGCCTACGAGCAGTACTTC,CSGRTGEAYEQYF
few,TRBJ1-3,.,TRBV18,TGTGCCAGCTCGCCTGGACAGGGAAACACCATATATTTT,CASSPGQGNTIYF
.,TRBJ2-7,.,TRBV28,TGTGCCAGCAGTCTACGACAGGACTACGAGCAGTACTTC,CASSLRQDYEQYF
once,TRBJ1-2,.,TRBV4-3,TGCGCCAGCAGCCAAGAGCGGGCGAGAAACTATGGCTACACCTTC,CASSQERARNYGYTF
.,TRBJ2-7,TRBD2,TRBV18,TGTGCCAGCTCACCACCAAGCGGGAGGCCCTACGAGCAGTACTTC,CASSPPSGRPYEQYF
.,TRBJ1-2,.,TRBV20-1,TGCAGTGCTAGTGGGGGGAGTGGGAGGTATGGCTACACCTTC,CSASGGSGRYGYTF
few,TRBJ2-5,.,TRBV5-6,TGTGCCAGCAGCTTGGTGTATAGCCAAGAGACCCAGTACTTC,CASSLVYSQETQYF
.,TRBJ2-7,TRBD1,TRBV11-2,TGTGCCAGCAGCTTGGACAGGGGGCGCGAGCAGTACTTC,CASSLDRGREQYF
.,TRBJ2-7,TRBD1,TRBV27,TGTGCCAGCAGTCCATCTGGACAGGGCCACGAGCAGTACTTC,CASSPSGQGHEQYF
.,TRBJ2-3,.,TRBV12-3/TRBV12-4,TGTGCCAGCAGTCCCTCAGATACGCAGTATTTT,CASSPSDTQYF
.,TRBJ2-1,TRBD1,TRBV19,TGTGCCAGTAGTACCGACAGGGGCTCCTACAATGAGCAGTTCTTC,CASSTDRGSYNEQFF
.,TRBJ1-1,.,TRBV19,TGTTCATCGTCGGGGGGGGGCACTGAAGCTTTCTTT,CSSSGGGTEAFF
.,TRBJ2-3,.,TRBV21-1,TGTGCCAGCAGCAAACTAGTAGGGAAGGGACTAGCGGGGCCAAGGGTCACAGATACGCAGTATTTT,CASSKLVGKGLAGPRVTDTQYF
.,TRBJ1-2,.,TRBV30,TGTGCCTGGAGTATTCCCCCTTCCTTTAACTATGGCTACACCTTC,CAWSIPPSFNYGYTF
few,TRBJ2-1,TRBD2,TRBV28,TGTGCCAGCAGTTTAACGACTAGCGGGAGCTCCTACAATGAGCAGTTCTTC,CASSLTTSGSSYNEQFF
.,TRBJ2-6,.,TRBV11-3,TGTGCCAGCAGACTGGGACTCCTCTCTGGGGCCAACGTCCTGACTTTC,CASRLGLLSGANVLTF
.,TRBJ1-2,TRBD1,TRBV18,TGTGCCAGCTCACCACTTCCTGGACAGGGGCAGGTAGATGGCTACACCTTC,CASSPLPGQGQVDGYTF
.,TRBJ1-6,TRBD1,TRBV6-6,TGTGCCAGTCGACAGGGAACCTATAATTCACCCCTCCACTTT,CASRQGTYNSPLHF
.,TRBJ1-2,.,TRBV15,TGTGCCACCAGCAGTGTTCGTCAGTACTATGGCTACACCTTC,CATSSVRQYYGYTF
.,TRBJ1-1,TRBD1,TRBV6-2/TRBV6-3,TGTGCCAGCAGTGAGGACAGGGGCGTTATCATGAACACTGAAGCTTTCTTT,CASSEDRGVIMNTEAFF
.,TRBJ1-2,.,TRBV9,TGTGCCAGCAGCCCAGGGGACGGAATTAACTATGGCTACACCTTC,CASSPGDGINYGYTF
.,TRBJ2-7,TRBD1,TRBV7-9,TGTGCCAGCAGCCCTAATCCCAACAGGGGGAGCTCCTACGAGCAGTACTTC,CASSPNPNRGSSYEQYF
.,TRBJ2-7,.,TRBV28,TGTGCCATTGGACAGAGAACCTACGAGCAGTACTTC,CAIGQRTYEQYF
.,TRBJ1-5,.,TRBV2,TGTGCCAGCAGTGAAGCCATCGGAGGGGGGGGGCAGCCCCAGCATTTT,CASSEAIGGGGQPQHF
.,TRBJ1-2,.,TRBV4-1,TGCGCCAGCAGCCAAGTAAGGGGCGGCTATGGCTACACCTTC,CASSQVRGGYGYTF
.,TRBJ2-7,TRBD2,TRBV6-5,TGTGCCTCGCGGGAGGGAATAGGGGAGCAGTACTTC,CASREGIGEQYF
.,TRBJ1-2,.,TRBV7-9,TGTGCCAGCAGCTTCGCCGGTGGCTACACCTTC,CASSFAGGYTF
.,TRBJ1-5,TRBD1,TRBV27,TGTGCCAGCAGTCCCCTGACAGGGGGCTTGAGCAATCAGCCCCAGCATTTT,CASSPLTGGLSNQPQHF